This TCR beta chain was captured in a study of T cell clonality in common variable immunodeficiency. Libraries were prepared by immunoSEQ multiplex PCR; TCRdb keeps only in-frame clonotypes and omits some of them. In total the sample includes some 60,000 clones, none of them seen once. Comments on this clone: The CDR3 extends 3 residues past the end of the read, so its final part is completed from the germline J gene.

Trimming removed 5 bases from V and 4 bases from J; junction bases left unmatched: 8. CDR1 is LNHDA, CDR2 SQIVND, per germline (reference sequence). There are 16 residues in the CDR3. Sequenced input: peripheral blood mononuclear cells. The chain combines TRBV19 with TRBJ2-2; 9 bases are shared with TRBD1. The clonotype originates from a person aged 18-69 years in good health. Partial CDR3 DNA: TGTGCCAGTAGTCTCAGCACAGGGGGCCGCACCGGGGAG. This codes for CASSLSTGGRTGE. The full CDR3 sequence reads CASSLSTGGRTGELFF.